The source of this T cell receptor (beta chain) is a study of monozygotic twins with inflammatory bowel disease. This CDR3 contains 18 residues. From germline, CDR1 is MGHRA and CDR2 YSYEKL. Findings and caveats of the study: T cell subtypes that differed could not be told apart. Fewer shared clonotypes with others were found in IBD patients than in healthy twins, especially with disease activity.

About this clonotype itself: Its cognate antigen is unknown.

The authors made each sample's cDNA in eight separate reactions. TCRdb re-called the 5' RACE reads and gives one entry per CDR3 protein, without DNA. The sample table sets out fewer than 450,000 distinct CDR3 sequences. The TCR comes from a human donor with ulcerative colitis or Crohn's disease, or a healthy co-twin of an affected twin (not recorded which). Input material: blood. The chain carries TRBV4-1 and TRBJ1-5; without DNA, the TCRdb call of TRBD1 cannot be checked. CDR3 region: CASSHPSGSSNSNQPQHF.